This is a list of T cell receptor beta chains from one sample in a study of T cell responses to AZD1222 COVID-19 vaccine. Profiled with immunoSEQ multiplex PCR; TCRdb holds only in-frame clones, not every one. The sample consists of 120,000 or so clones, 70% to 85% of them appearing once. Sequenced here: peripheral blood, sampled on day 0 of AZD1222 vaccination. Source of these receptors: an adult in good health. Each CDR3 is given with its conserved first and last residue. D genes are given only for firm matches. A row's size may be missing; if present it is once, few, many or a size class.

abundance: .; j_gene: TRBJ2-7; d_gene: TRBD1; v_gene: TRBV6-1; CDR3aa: CASSNPGQGFYEQYF; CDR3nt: TGTGCCAGCAGTAACCCGGGACAGGGATTTTACGAGCAGTACTTC
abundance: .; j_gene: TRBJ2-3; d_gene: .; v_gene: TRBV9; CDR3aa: CASSVALLEPNTQYF; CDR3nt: TGTGCCAGCAGCGTAGCTTTACTAGAGCCAAATACGCAGTATTTT
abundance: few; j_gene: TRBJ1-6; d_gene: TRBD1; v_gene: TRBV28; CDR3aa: CASSFSNRGLGSPLHF; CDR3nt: TGTGCCAGCAGTTTCTCCAACAGGGGGCTAGGCTCACCCCTCCACTTT
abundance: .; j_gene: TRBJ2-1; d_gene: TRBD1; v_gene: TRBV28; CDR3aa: CASSTPGGEQFF; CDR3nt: TGTGCCAGCAGTACTCCAGGGGGCGAGCAGTTCTTC
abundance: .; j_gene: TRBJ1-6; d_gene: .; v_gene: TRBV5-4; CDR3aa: CASSGDGLSYNSPLHF; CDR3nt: TGTGCCAGCAGCGGGGACGGTCTCTCCTATAATTCACCCCTCCACTTT
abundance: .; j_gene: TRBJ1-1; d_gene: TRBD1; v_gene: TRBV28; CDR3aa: CASTRTGPRGAFF; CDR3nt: TGTGCCAGCACCCGGACAGGGCCGCGGGGAGCTTTCTTT
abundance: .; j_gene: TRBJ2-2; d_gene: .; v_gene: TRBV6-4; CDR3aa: CASRAGTENTGELFF; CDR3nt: TGTGCCAGCAGAGCCGGGACGGAGAACACCGGGGAGCTGTTTTTT
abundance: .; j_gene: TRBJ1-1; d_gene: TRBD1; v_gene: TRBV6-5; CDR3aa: CASSTTGAPTEAFF; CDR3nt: TGTGCCAGCAGTACGACAGGGGCCCCCACTGAAGCTTTCTTT
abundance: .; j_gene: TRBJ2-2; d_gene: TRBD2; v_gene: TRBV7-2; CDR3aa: CASSLFLAGGSGELFF; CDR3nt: TGTGCCAGCAGCTTATTCCTAGCGGGGGGCTCCGGGGAGCTGTTTTTT
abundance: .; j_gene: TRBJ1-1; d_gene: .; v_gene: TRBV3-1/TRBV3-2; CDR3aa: CASSTMRGTEAFF; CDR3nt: TGTGCCAGCAGCACAATGAGGGGGACTGAAGCTTTCTTT
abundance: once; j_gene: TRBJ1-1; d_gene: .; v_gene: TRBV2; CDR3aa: CASSEGVREAFF; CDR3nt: TGTGCCAGCAGTGAGGGGGTCAGGGAAGCTTTCTTT
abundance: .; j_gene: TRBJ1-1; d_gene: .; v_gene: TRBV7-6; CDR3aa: CASSPSIGSFEAFF; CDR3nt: TGTGCCAGCAGCCCATCGATTGGGAGTTTTGAAGCTTTCTTT
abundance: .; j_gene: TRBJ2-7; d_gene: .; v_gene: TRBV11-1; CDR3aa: CASSPTGTETYEQYF; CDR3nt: TGTGCCAGCAGCCCCACCGGGACGGAAACCTACGAGCAGTACTTC
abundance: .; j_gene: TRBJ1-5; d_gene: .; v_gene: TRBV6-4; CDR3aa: CASRPGSQPQHF; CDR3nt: TGTGCCAGCAGGCCGGGGTCTCAGCCCCAGCATTTT
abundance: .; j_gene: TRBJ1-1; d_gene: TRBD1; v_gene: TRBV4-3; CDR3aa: CASSPAGGFTEAFF; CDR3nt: TGCGCCAGCAGCCCCGCAGGGGGCTTCACTGAAGCTTTCTTT
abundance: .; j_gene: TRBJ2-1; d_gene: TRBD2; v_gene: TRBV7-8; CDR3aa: CASSLVGLAGANEQFF; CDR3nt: TGTGCCAGCAGCTTAGTGGGCCTAGCGGGAGCCAATGAGCAGTTCTTC
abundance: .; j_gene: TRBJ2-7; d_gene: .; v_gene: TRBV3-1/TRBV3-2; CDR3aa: CASESDGYEQYF; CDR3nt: TGTGCCAGCGAATCGGATGGCTACGAGCAGTACTTC
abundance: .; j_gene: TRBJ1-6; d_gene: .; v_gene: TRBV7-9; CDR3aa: CASSLRGFGDSPLHF; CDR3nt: TGTGCCAGCAGCTTACGGGGTTTTGGGGATTCACCCCTCCACTTT
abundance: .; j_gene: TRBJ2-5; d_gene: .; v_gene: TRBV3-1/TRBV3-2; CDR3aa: CASSQDLRDAGETQYF; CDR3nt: TGTGCCAGCAGCCAAGATTTGCGGGACGCAGGAGAGACCCAGTACTTC
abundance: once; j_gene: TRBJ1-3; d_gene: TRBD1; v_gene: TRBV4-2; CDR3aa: CASSDRGGNTIYF; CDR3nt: TGTGCCAGTAGCGACAGGGGTGGAAACACCATATATTTT
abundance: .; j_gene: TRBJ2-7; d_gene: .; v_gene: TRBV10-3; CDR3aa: CAVGGRQSYEQYF; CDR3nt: TGTGCCGTGGGGGGGCGCCAGTCCTACGAGCAGTACTTC
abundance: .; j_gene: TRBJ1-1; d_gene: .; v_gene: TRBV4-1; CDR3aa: CASSQGWARTVRPEAFF; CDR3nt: TGCGCCAGCAGCCAAGGATGGGCCCGGACAGTAAGGCCTGAAGCTTTCTTT
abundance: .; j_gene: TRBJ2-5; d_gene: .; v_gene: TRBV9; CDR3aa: CASSVGPQVTETQYF; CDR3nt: TGTGCCAGCAGCGTAGGTCCCCAGGTGACGGAGACCCAGTACTTC
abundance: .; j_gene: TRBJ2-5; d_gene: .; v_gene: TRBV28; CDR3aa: CASSFHPGAQYF; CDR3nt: TGTGCCAGCAGCTTCCACCCGGGGGCCCAGTACTTC
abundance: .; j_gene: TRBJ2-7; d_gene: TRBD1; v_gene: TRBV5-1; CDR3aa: CASSWTGYEQYF; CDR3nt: TGCGCCAGCAGCTGGACAGGGTACGAGCAGTACTTC
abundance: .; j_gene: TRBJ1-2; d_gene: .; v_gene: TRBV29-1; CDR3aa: CSAVSAQGEGYTF; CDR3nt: TGCAGCGCCGTGTCGGCCCAAGGGGAGGGCTACACCTTC
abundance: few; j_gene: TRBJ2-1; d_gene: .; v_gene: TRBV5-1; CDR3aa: CASSLARQQYNEQFF; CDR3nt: TGCGCCAGCAGCTTGGCCAGACAGCAATACAATGAGCAGTTCTTC
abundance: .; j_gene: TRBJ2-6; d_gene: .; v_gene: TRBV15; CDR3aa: CATSPREGSGANVLTF; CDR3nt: TGTGCCACCAGCCCCCGCGAGGGCTCTGGGGCCAACGTCCTGACTTTC
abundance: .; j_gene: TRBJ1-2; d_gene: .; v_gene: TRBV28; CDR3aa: CASTWGGTVEYGYTF; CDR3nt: TGTGCCAGCACCTGGGGGGGCACGGTGGAGTATGGCTACACCTTC
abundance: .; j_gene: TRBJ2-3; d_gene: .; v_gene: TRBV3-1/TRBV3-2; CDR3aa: CASSRLRGEDTQYF; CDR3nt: TGTGCCAGCAGCCGACTCAGGGGAGAAGATACGCAGTATTTT
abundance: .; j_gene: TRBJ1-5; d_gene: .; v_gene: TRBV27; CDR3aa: CASSPDSNQPQHF; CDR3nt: TGTGCCAGCAGCCCGGACAGTAATCAGCCCCAGCATTTT
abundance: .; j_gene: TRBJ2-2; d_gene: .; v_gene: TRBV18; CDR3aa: CASSPLKGPGNTGELFF; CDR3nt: TGTGCCAGCTCACCACTAAAGGGGCCAGGGAACACCGGGGAGCTGTTTTTT
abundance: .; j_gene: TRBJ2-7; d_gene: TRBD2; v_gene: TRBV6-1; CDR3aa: CASSGAALAGAYEQYF; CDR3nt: TGTGCCAGCAGTGGGGCAGCTCTAGCGGGGGCCTACGAGCAGTACTTC
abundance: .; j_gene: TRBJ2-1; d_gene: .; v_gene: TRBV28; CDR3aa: CASSLENEQFF; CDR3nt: TGTGCCAGCAGTTTAGAGAATGAGCAGTTCTTC
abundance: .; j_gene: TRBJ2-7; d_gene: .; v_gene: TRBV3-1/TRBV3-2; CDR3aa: CASSQGRGEQYF; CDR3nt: TGTGCCAGCAGCCAAGGCAGGGGCGAGCAGTACTTC
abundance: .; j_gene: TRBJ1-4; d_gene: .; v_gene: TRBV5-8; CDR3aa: CASSLTGINEKLFF; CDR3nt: TGTGCCAGCAGCTTGACAGGAATTAATGAAAAACTGTTTTTT
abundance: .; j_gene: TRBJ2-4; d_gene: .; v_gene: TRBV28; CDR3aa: CASSIAKNIQYF; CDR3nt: TGTGCCAGCTCGATAGCCAAAAACATTCAGTACTTC
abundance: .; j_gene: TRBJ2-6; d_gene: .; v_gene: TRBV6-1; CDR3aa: CASSERGPSGGANVLTF; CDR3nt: TGTGCCAGCAGTGAAAGGGGACCCTCAGGTGGGGCCAACGTCCTGACTTTC
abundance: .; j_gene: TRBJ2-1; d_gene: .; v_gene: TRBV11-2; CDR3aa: CASSLRREPRNEQFF; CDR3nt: TGTGCCAGCAGCCTGCGGAGAGAGCCAAGGAATGAGCAGTTCTTC
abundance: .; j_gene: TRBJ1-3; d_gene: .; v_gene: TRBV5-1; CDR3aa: CASRQRGEGNTIYF; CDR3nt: TGCGCCAGCAGACAACGAGGAGAAGGAAACACCATATATTTT
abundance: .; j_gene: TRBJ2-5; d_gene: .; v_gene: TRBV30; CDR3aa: CAWSATGKETQYF; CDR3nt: TGTGCCTGGAGCGCCACGGGAAAAGAGACCCAGTACTTC
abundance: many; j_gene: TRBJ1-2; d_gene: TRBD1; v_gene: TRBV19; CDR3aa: CASSTRDRISYTF; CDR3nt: TGTGCCAGTAGTACGCGGGACAGGATTAGCTACACCTTC